Below are 31 T cell receptor beta chains sequenced from a single sample in a study of blood T cell repertoires in COVID-19. Assay: immunoSEQ multiplex PCR; the TCRdb copy retains only in-frame clones and omits some. The data hold over 150,000 clones, with around four fifths observed a single time. The sequenced sample was peripheral blood. Receptors were obtained from a woman in her 70s who had recovered from COVID-19.

The V call is TRBV4-2, the J call TRBJ2-1; maybe TRBD1 (6 bases). V gave up 4 bases and J gave up 2 bases, with 18 bases separating them. Germline assignment: CDR1 LGHNA and CDR2 YNFKEQ. CDR3 length equals 17 residues. The CDR3 sequence is CASSPPGGGNTYNEQFF. CDR3 sequence (DNA): TGTGCCAGCAGCCCCCCGGGTGGGGGCAACACCTACAATGAGCAGTTCTTC.

This chain links TRBV5-4 with TRBJ2-5; 9 nucleotides line up with TRBD2. Germline CDR1 SGHNT, CDR2 YYREEE (reference sequence). The CDR3 loop spans 15 amino acids. J gave up 7 bases and V 7 bases, and 14 bases lay outside the gene matches. This CDR3 is CASQHGGGADGTQYF. CDR3 DNA sequence: TGTGCCAGCCAACATGGCGGGGGGGCCGACGGGACCCAGTACTTC.

V usage is TRBV19 and J usage is TRBJ2-7, with 9 bases matching TRBD2. The trim removed 3 bases at V and 3 bases at J, leaving 6 bases unmatched. The CDR3 covers 15 residues. Per the germline V gene, CDR1 is LNHDA and CDR2 is SQIVND (reference sequence). In DNA form, the CDR3 reads TGTGCCAGTAGTATTACGCTAGCGGGACACTACGAGCAGTACTTC. Protein sequence: CASSITLAGHYEQYF.

The chain recombines TRBV6-5 with TRBJ1-1; D remains ambiguous. Germline V gives CDR1 MNHEY, CDR2 SVGAGI. The V gene lost 8 bases and the J gene lost 4 bases, with 14 bases spanning the gap. CDR3 length: 13 amino acids. The CDR3 DNA reads as TGTGCCAGCCGTACTCCCCGGGGCACTGAAGCTTTCTTT. Its protein is CASRTPRGTEAFF.

V is TRBV9 and J is TRBJ2-7, with a tentative D call TRBD2 (5 bases). Between the trimmed V and J ends, which lost 3 bases and 7 bases, there was a span of 14 bases. Germline values: CDR1 SGDLS, CDR2 YYNGEE. CDR3 size: 13 residues. CDR3 sequence reads: CASSGASTGEQYF. The CDR3 DNA is TGTGCCAGCAGCGGGGCCTCCACGGGGGAGCAGTACTTC.

V gene TRBV5-1 combines with J gene TRBJ2-7; TRBD2 might be the D (5 bases). Germline-derived CDR1 and CDR2 are SGHRS and YFSETQ. CDR3 length: 15 residues. Trimming took 4 bases from V and 2 from J, leaving 16 bases between them. The CDR3 loop is CASSVGGQAAYEQYF. DNA for the CDR3: TGCGCCAGCAGCGTTGGCGGGCAGGCCGCCTACGAGCAGTACTTC.

The gene calls are TRBV28 and TRBJ2-7; 7 bases agree with TRBD1. Germline V gene data show CDR1 as MDHEN and CDR2 as SYDVKM. This CDR3 spans 15 amino acids. Losses at the gene ends were 6 bases for V and 3 bases for J; bases not matched to a gene: 11. DNA of the CDR3: TGTGCCAGCAGCCCAACAGGGGTCCGCCGCTACGAGCAGTACTTC. This translates into CASSPTGVRRYEQYF. Filled out from reference TRBV28 and TRBJ2-7, the complete variable domain reads DVKVTQSSRYLVKRTGEKVFLECVQDMDHENMFWYRQDPGLGLRLIYFSYDVKMKEKGDIPEGYSVSREKKERFSLILESASTNQTSMYLCASSPTGVRRYEQYFGPGTRLTVT.

The V and J genes are TRBV7-3 and TRBJ2-5; unclear D gene. Trimming shortened V by 3 bases and J by 4 bases, and 9 bases separated the two germline ends. Germline CDR1 SGHTA, CDR2 FQGTGA. The CDR3 consists of 13 residues. CDR3 sequence (DNA): TGTGCCAGCAGCTTGGGCCCCGTAGAGACCCAGTACTTC. Its translation: CASSLGPVETQYF.

The chain combines TRBV7-2 with TRBJ2-1; 11 positions agree with TRBD2. This CDR3 spans 15 amino acids. With 5 bases clipped from V and 7 bases from J, the junction kept 7 bases outside the gene matches. CDR1 is SGHTA, CDR2 FQGNSA, per germline. CDR3 bases: TGTGCCAGCAGCCCAGGACTAGCGGGTGGGAATGAGCAGTTCTTC. This encodes CASSPGLAGGNEQFF. Full variable domain (missing parts from reference TRBV7-2 and TRBJ2-1): GAGVSQSPSNKVTEKGKDVELRCDPISGHTALYWYRQSLGQGLEFLIYFQGNSAPDKSGLPSDRFSAERTGGSVSTLTIQRTQQEDSAVYLCASSPGLAGGNEQFFGPGTRLTVL.

The rearrangement joins TRBV7-2 to TRBJ1-2, with a possible D match to TRBD1 (5 bases). This CDR3 is built from 13 residues. The germline V gene encodes CDR1 SGHTA and CDR2 FQGNSA. V lost 1 base and J 10 bases, leaving 13 bases between the germline ends. CDR3 residues: CASSLGGVADYTF. CDR3 DNA: TGTGCCAGCAGCTTAGGGGGGGTGGCGGACTACACCTTC.

V usage is TRBV4-3 and J usage is TRBJ2-7; no clear D gene. Germline CDR1 and CDR2: LGHNA and YSLEER. The CDR3 runs to 14 residues. With 4 bases removed from V and 0 bases from J, the gap between germline ends came to 10 bases. In DNA, the CDR3 is TGCGCCAGCAGCCTCGGCCCTAGCTCCTACGAGCAGTACTTC. Protein sequence: CASSLGPSSYEQYF.

This chain uses TRBV18 with TRBJ2-1; 7 bases align to TRBD2. Per germline, CDR1 KGHSH and CDR2 LQKENI. This CDR3 region has 15 residues. Unmatched junction bases numbered 9, after V lost 6 bases and J lost 4 bases. CDR3 DNA sequence: TGTGCCAGCTCTCAAGCGGCTAGCGGTTACAATGAGCAGTTCTTC. As protein: CASSQAASGYNEQFF.

CDR3 sequence (DNA): TGTGCCAGCAGCCCAGCCCTCCCGCGCCGGGGGGCTTTCTTT. Protein product: CASSPALPRRGAFF. The chain recombines TRBV14 with TRBJ1-1; weak D call: TRBD1 (5 bases). The ends were cut back, 4 bases at V and 11 bases at J, with 20 bases in the middle. The germline V gene has CDR1 SGHDN and CDR2 FVKESK. The length of the CDR3 is 14 residues.

The rearrangement uses TRBV7-2 and TRBJ2-7, with TRBD1 identical over 7 bases. The germline gives CDR1 SGHTA, CDR2 FQGNSA. Trimming cost V 5 bases and J 6 bases; bases outside gene matches: 4. The CDR3 runs 12 residues. The CDR3 protein is CASSRQGGEQYF. The CDR3 bases are TGTGCCAGCAGCAGACAGGGTGGCGAGCAGTACTTC.

The rearrangement joins TRBV9 to TRBJ2-2; 8 bases are a match to TRBD1. Germline V gene data show CDR1 as SGDLS and CDR2 as YYNGEE. Trimming took 4 bases from V and 5 from J; bases not matched to a gene: 7. CDR3 size: 15 residues. The CDR3 DNA follows: TGTGCCAGCAGCCAGGGGGCAGGGGGGACCGGGGAGCTGTTTTTT. Translated: CASSQGAGGTGELFF.

The chain recombines TRBV10-3 with TRBJ2-1, with D perhaps TRBD2 (7 bases). Germline V gives CDR1 ENHRY, CDR2 SYGVKD. The V end lost 4 bases, the J end lost 5 bases, and 12 bases lay between the germline ends. The CDR3 totals 14 residues. CDR3 sequence (DNA): TGTGCCATCAGTGTGCAAGGGGGGGACAATGAGCAGTTCTTC. Its protein is CAISVQGGDNEQFF.

The chain joins TRBV15 to TRBJ1-5, with D hard to call. V dropped 1 base and J dropped 7 bases, with 11 bases sitting between them. The germline V gene has CDR1 LNHNV and CDR2 YYDKDF (reference sequence). The CDR3 loop spans 14 amino acids. In DNA, the CDR3 is TGTGCCACCAGCAGAGGGCTAACCGGGCAGCCCCAGCATTTT. Translating it yields CATSRGLTGQPQHF.

The chain uses TRBV29-1 and TRBJ2-3, with 10 positions matching TRBD2. Germline trimming cut 6 bases from V and 4 bases from J; bases unmatched to any gene: 7. The CDR3 length is 14 residues. CDR1 and CDR2 from the germline V gene are SQVTM and ANQGSEA. CDR3 sequence reads: CSVPAGGRADTQYF. For the CDR3, the DNA is TGCAGCGTCCCAGCGGGAGGGCGGGCAGATACGCAGTATTTT.

V gene TRBV7-3 combines with J gene TRBJ2-1, with D perhaps matching TRBD2 (6 bases). Germline CDR1 is SGHTA and CDR2 is FQGTGA. Trimming removed 5 bases from V and 10 bases from J, with 15 bases in between. The CDR3 loop spans 13 amino acids. CDR3 sequence reads: CASSPGGAWEQFF. The CDR3 coding sequence is TGTGCCAGCAGCCCCGGGGGTGCATGGGAGCAGTTCTTC.

This chain links TRBV27 with TRBJ2-3; 13 nucleotides line up with TRBD2. Germline CDR1 reads MNHEY; CDR2 reads SMNVEV (reference sequence). The trim removed 8 bases at V and 3 bases at J, leaving 11 bases unmatched. The CDR3 extends over 17 amino acids. For the CDR3, the DNA is TGTGCCAGCGGACCTTTCGGACTAGCGGGAGATACAGATACGCAGTATTTT. Protein: CASGPFGLAGDTDTQYF.

The chain employs TRBV6-1 and TRBJ1-2; a possible D gene is TRBD1 (5 bases). The germline gives CDR1 MNHNS, CDR2 SASEGT. V was shortened by 1 base and J by 4 bases, with 13 bases between the two germline ends. This CDR3 spans 15 amino acids. CDR3 nucleotides: TGTGCCAGCAGTGAAGGAGTCAGGGATGGCTATGGCTACACCTTC. It encodes CASSEGVRDGYGYTF.

The chain recombines TRBV28 with TRBJ1-5; D is perhaps TRBD1 (6 bases). The CDR3 spans 13 residues. Germline V gives CDR1 MDHEN, CDR2 SYDVKM. Trimming cost V 10 bases and J 11 bases, with 21 bases left between them. CDR3 loop: CATNRAATRAQHF. CDR3 nucleotide sequence: TGTGCCACCAACAGGGCAGCGACGCGGGCCCAGCATTTT.

J is TRBJ2-2 and V is TRBV3-1 (or the pseudogene TRBV3-2); a possible D gene is TRBD1 (5 bases). CDR1 LGHDT and CDR2 YNNKEL come from the germline V gene (reference sequence). The CDR3 has 17 amino acids. V gave up 4 bases and J gave up 4 bases, with 19 bases separating them. CDR3 loop: CASSRTADSQGTGELFF. The CDR3 DNA is TGTGCCAGCAGCCGCACTGCCGACAGTCAAGGCACCGGGGAGCTGTTTTTT.

This clone was counted once. This chain joins TRBV27 and TRBJ2-2, with D possibly matching TRBD2 (6 bases). The CDR3 totals 15 residues. Germline V CDR1 and CDR2: MNHEY, SMNVEV (reference sequence). The V and J ends lost 0 bases and 6 bases respectively, with 11 bases between them. CDR3 sequence reads: CASSLSEGSSGELFF. In DNA form, the CDR3 reads TGTGCCAGCAGTTTATCGGAGGGGTCGTCCGGGGAGCTGTTTTTT.

The chain is built from TRBV7-3 and TRBJ2-1; 16 bases are a match to TRBD2. Germline V gene sequence: CDR1 SGHTA, CDR2 FQGTGA. The CDR3 loop spans 18 amino acids. J lost 6 bases, V lost 1 base, and 6 bases had no gene match. The CDR3 DNA is TGTGCCAGCAGCTTAATGCCAGGGACTAGCGGGGGGGCCAATGAGCAGTTCTTC. Translating gives CASSLMPGTSGGANEQFF.

The V and J genes are TRBV27 and TRBJ1-1; TRBD1 agrees at 8 bases. CDR3 length: 14 residues. The junction had 2 bases not matched to a gene; V was cut back by 2 bases and J by 3 bases. CDR1 is MNHEY and CDR2 is SMNVEV in the germline V gene (reference sequence). Here the CDR3 DNA reads TGTGCCAGCAGTTTAAGGGACAGGCACACTGAAGCTTTCTTT. Its translation is CASSLRDRHTEAFF.

This clone was recorded once. The chain uses TRBV19 and TRBJ1-5; D is unclear. The CDR3 runs to 14 residues. V lost 5 bases, J lost 3 bases, and 11 bases lay in between. Germline assignment: CDR1 LNHDA and CDR2 SQIVND (reference sequence). CDR3 sequence: CASSLALFNQPQHF. The CDR3 nucleotides read TGTGCCAGTAGTCTAGCACTTTTCAATCAGCCCCAGCATTTT.

This clone has only one observation. At one boundary the junction diverges from the germline segment, which might be a read error. The chain employs TRBV4-1 and TRBJ1-2; D is possibly TRBD1 (6 bases). The CDR3 contains 14 residues. Germline CDR1 is MGHRA and CDR2 is YSYEKL. This CDR3 reads CASSQGGGSYGYTF. The DNA for the CDR3 is TGCGCCAGCAGTCAAGGGGGGGGCAGCTATGGCTACACCTTC.

This chain uses TRBV6-1 with TRBJ2-7; 8 nucleotides align to TRBD2. Germline CDR1 MNHNS, CDR2 SASEGT. The CDR3 totals 15 residues. The junction had 5 bases not matched to a gene; V was cut back by 2 bases and J by 2 bases. The CDR3 DNA reads TGTGCCAGCAGTGAAAGGGTAGCGGGACCCTACGAGCAGTACTTC. It yields the protein CASSERVAGPYEQYF.

The chain uses TRBV5-4 and TRBJ1-1; maybe TRBD1 (6 bases). Germline CDR1 SGHNT, CDR2 YYREEE (reference sequence). CDR3 size: 13 residues. Trimming left V 9 bases short and J 10 bases short, with 22 bases between. CDR3 sequence: CATQGGGIYTAFF. The CDR3 coding sequence is TGTGCCACCCAAGGGGGGGGGATCTATACAGCTTTCTTT.

The chain is built from TRBV18 and TRBJ1-2; a weak D match, TRBD1 (6 bases). V was shortened by 3 bases and J by 4 bases, with 18 bases between the two germline ends. The CDR3 is made up of 16 amino acids. Germline V gives CDR1 KGHSH, CDR2 LQKENI. The CDR3: CASSPRGGRVVYGYTF. The CDR3 DNA follows: TGTGCCAGCTCACCCCGTGGGGGCAGGGTCGTCTATGGCTACACCTTC.